This T cell receptor (beta chain) derives from a study of blood T cell repertoires in COVID-19. Overall study context: Acute and convalescent COVID-19 samples came from the United States, Italy and Spain. PBMCs, B-cell-depleted T cells, or T cells provided the cDNA or gDNA that made up the material.

Produced via immunoSEQ multiplex PCR; TCRdb's table is partial and in-frame only. Of about 260,000 clones in the sample, roughly 86% were seen once. The CDR3 runs 14 residues. CDR1 is LNHDA, CDR2 SQIVND, per germline (reference sequence). Trimming shortened V by 4 bases and J by 0 bases, and 7 bases separated the two germline ends. The chain employs TRBV19 and TRBJ1-3; no firm D call. Sequenced: peripheral blood. This TCR was recovered from a woman in her forties or fifties with acute or convalescent COVID-19. The CDR3 loop is CASSKRSSGNTIYF. CDR3 nucleotides: TGTGCCAGTAGTAAGAGGAGCTCTGGAAACACCATATATTTT.